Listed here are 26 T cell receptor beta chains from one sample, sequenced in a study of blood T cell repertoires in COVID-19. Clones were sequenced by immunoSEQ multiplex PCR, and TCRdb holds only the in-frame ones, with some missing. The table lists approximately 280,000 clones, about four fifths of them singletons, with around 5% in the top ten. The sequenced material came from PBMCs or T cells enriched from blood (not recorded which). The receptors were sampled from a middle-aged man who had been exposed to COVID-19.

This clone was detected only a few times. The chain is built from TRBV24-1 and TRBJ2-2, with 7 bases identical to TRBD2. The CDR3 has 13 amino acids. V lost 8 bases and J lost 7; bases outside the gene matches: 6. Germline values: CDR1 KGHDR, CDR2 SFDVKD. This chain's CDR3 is CATKTSPVGELFF. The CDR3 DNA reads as TGTGCCACCAAGACTAGCCCGGTCGGGGAGCTGTTTTTT.

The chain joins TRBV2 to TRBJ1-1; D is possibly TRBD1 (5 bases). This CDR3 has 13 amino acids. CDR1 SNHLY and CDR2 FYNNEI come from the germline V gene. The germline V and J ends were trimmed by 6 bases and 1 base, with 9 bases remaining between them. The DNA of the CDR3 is TGTGCCAGCAGAGGACAACCGAACACTGAAGCTTTCTTT. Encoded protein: CASRGQPNTEAFF.

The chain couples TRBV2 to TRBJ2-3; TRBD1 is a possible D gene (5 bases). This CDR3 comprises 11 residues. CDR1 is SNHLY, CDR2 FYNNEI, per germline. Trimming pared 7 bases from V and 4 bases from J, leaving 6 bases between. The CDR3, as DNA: TGTGCCAGCAAAGGGGCAGATACGCAGTATTTT. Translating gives CASKGADTQYF.

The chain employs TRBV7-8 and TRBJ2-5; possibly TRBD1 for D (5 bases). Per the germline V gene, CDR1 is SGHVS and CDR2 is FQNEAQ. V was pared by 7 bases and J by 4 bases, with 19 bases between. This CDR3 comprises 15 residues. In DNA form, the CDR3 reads TGTGCCAGCAACATAGGCTATGGGGCCGGAGAGACCCAGTACTTC. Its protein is CASNIGYGAGETQYF.

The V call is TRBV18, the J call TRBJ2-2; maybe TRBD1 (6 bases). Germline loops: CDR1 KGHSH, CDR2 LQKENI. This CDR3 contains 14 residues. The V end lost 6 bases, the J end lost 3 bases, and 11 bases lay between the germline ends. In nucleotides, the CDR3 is TGTGCCAGCTCGAGGGGGATGGACACCGGGGAGCTGTTTTTT. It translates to CASSRGMDTGELFF.

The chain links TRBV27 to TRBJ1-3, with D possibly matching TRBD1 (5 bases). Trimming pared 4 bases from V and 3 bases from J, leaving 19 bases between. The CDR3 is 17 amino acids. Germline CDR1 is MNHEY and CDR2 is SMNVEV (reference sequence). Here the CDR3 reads CASSSSQRTTVGNTIYF. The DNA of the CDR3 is TGTGCCAGCAGTTCCTCCCAAAGAACGACAGTTGGAAACACCATATATTTT.

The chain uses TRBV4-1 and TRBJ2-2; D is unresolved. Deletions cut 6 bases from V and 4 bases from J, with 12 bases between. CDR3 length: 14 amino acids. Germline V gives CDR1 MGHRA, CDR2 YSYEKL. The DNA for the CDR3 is TGCGCCAGCAGTCACCTCGGTCCCACCGGGGAGCTGTTTTTT. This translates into CASSHLGPTGELFF.

The CDR3 region is CASSFTGAGYTF. The CDR3 DNA is TGTGCCAGCAGTTTCACAGGGGCTGGCTACACCTTC. The chain has TRBV12-3 or TRBV12-4 and TRBJ1-2, with 7 bases lining up with TRBD1. Unmatched junction bases numbered 2, after V lost 3 bases and J lost 7 bases. The CDR3 runs 12 residues.

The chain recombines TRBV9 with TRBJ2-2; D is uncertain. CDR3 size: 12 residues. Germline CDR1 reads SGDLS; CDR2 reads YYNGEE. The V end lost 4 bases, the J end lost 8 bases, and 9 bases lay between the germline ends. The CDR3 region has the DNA TGTGCCAGCAGCCTCTCACGGGGGGAGCTGTTTTTT. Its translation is CASSLSRGELFF.

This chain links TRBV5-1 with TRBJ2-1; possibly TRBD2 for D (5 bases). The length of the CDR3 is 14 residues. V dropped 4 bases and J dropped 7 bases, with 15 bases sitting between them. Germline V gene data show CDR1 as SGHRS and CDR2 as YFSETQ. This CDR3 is CASSPDPSSNEQFF. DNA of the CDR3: TGCGCCAGCAGCCCCGACCCTAGCAGTAATGAGCAGTTCTTC.

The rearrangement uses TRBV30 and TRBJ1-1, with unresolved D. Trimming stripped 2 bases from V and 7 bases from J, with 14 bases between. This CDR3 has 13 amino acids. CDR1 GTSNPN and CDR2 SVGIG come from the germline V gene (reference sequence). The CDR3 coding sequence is TGTGCCTGGAGTTCAGCCTCAGGATTTGAAGCTTTCTTT. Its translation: CAWSSASGFEAFF.

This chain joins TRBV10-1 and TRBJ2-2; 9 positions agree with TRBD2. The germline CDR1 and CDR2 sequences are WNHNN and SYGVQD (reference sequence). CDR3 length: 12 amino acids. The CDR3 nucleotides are TGCGTGTGCGGGGGGGTAACTGGGGAGCTGTTTTTT. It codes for CVCGGVTGELFF.

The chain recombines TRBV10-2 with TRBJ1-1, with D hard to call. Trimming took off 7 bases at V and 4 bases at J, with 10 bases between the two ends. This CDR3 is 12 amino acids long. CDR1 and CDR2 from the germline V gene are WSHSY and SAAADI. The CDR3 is CASKIGVTEAFF. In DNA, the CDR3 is TGCGCCAGCAAAATCGGTGTCACTGAAGCTTTCTTT.

Here the CDR3 reads CASSVWGGGQETQYF. DNA for the CDR3: TGTGCCAGCAGCGTATGGGGAGGAGGACAAGAGACCCAGTACTTC. V usage is TRBV7-9 and J usage is TRBJ2-5, with a possible D match to TRBD2 (6 bases). The CDR3 sequence is 15 residues long. V lost 5 bases, J lost 2 bases, and 15 bases lay in between. CDR1 and CDR2 from the germline V gene are SEHNR and FQNEAQ (reference sequence).

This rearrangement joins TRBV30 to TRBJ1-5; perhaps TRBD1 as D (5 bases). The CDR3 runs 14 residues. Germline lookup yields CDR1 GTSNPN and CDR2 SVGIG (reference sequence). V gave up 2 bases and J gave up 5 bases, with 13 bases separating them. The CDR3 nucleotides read TGTGCCTGGAGTCTCGGGGGGTCCGATCAGCCCCAGCATTTT. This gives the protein CAWSLGGSDQPQHF.

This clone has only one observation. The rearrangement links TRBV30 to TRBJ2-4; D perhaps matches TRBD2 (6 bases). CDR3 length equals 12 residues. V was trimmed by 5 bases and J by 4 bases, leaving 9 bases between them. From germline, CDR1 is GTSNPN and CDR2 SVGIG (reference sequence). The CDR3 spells CAWGRKKNIQYF. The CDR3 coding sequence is TGTGCCTGGGGGAGGAAAAAAAACATTCAGTACTTC.

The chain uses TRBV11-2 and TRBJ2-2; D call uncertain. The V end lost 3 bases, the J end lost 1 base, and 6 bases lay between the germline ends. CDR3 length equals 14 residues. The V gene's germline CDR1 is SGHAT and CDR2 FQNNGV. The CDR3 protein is CASSLSWNTGELFF. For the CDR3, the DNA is TGTGCCAGCAGCTTGTCCTGGAACACCGGGGAGCTGTTTTTT.

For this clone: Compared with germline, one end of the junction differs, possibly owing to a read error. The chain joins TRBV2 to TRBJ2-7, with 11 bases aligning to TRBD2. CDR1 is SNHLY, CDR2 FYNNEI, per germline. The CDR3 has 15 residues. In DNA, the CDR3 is TGTGCCAACAGTGGGGGGACTAGCGGATTATACGAGCAGTACTTC. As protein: CANSGGTSGLYEQYF. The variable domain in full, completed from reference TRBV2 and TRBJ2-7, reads EPEVTQTPSHQVTQMGQEVILRCVPISNHLYFYWYRQILGQKVEFLVSFYNNEISEKSEIFDDQFSVERPDGSNFTLKIRSTKLEDSAMYFCANSGGTSGLYEQYFGPGTRLTVT.

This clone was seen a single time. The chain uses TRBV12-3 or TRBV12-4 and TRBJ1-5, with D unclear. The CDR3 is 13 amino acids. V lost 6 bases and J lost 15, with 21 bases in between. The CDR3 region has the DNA TGTGCCAGCAGGGAGACTGGAAGTACAACCACGCATTTT. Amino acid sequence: CASRETGSTTTHF.

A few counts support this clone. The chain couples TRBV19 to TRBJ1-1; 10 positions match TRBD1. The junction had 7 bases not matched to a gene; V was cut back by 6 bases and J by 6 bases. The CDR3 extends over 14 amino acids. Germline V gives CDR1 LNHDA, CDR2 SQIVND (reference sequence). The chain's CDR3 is CASSAIGQGAEAFF. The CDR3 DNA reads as TGTGCCAGTAGCGCAATTGGACAGGGGGCTGAAGCTTTCTTT. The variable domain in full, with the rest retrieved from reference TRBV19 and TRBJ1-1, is DGGITQSPKYLFRKEGQNVTLSCEQNLNHDAMYWYRQDPGQGLRLIYYSQIVNDFQKGDIAEGYSVSREKKESFPLTVTSAQKNPTAFYLCASSAIGQGAEAFFGQGTRLTVV.

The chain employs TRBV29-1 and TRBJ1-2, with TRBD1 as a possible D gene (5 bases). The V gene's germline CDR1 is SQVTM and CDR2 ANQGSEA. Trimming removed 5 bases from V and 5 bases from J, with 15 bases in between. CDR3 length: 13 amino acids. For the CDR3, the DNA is TGCAGCGTTCCCCAGGCGGGGCGATATGGCTACACCTTC. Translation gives CSVPQAGRYGYTF.

CDR3 nucleotides: TGTGCCTGGAGTGCAACTAGGCATGCCACCATATATTTT. Translating gives CAWSATRHATIYF. The chain is built from TRBV30 and TRBJ1-3, with unresolved D. The germline V gene encodes CDR1 GTSNPN and CDR2 SVGIG (reference sequence). The CDR3 runs to 13 residues. Trimming removed 1 base at V and 9 bases at J, with 13 bases between.

CDR3 in amino acids: CASSSFVGDTEAFF. For the CDR3, the DNA is TGTGCCAGCAGCTCCTTTGTCGGGGACACTGAAGCTTTCTTT. V gene TRBV7-9 combines with J gene TRBJ1-1; D is unclear. The CDR3 is 14 residues long. CDR1 is SEHNR and CDR2 is FQNEAQ in the germline V gene (reference sequence). Between the trimmed V and J ends, which lost 4 bases and 3 bases, there was a span of 12 bases.

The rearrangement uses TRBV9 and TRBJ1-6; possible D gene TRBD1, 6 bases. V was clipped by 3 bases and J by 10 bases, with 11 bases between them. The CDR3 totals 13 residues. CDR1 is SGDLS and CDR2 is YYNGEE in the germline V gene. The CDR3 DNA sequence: TGTGCCAGCAGCGAGGGGGAGAAATCACCCCTCCACTTT. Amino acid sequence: CASSEGEKSPLHF.

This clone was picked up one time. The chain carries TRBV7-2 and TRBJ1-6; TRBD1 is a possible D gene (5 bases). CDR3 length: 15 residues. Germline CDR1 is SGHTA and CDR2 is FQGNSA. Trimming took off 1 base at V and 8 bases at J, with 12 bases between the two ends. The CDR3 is CASSLDKGIDSPLHF. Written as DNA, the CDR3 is TGTGCCAGCAGCTTAGACAAGGGGATAGATTCACCCCTCCACTTT.

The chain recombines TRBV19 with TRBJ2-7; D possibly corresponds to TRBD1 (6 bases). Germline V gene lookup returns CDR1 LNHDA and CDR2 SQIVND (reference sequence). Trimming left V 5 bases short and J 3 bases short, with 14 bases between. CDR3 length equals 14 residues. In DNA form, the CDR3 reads TGTGCCAGTAGTCCGGGTAGGACAGTCTACGAGCAGTACTTC. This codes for CASSPGRTVYEQYF.